This T cell receptor beta chain was captured in a study of read filtering for tumor transcriptome and immune sequencing. The library was built from 400 ng RNA with molecular barcoded adaptors for alpha/delta and beta/gamma chains. From the reads, TCRdb called clonotypes with MiXCR, one entry per CDR3 protein. The sample lists tens of thousands of distinct CDR3 sequences, roughly 13% seen once, with 25% to 30% in the top ten. Every patient had bone marrow sampled while the disease was active. Study-wide results and limits: About 77% of IR-seq clonotypes had a single read, yet these held approximately 3.7% of reads. Even smaller IR-seq throughput identified most shared clonotypes. Dropping single-read clonotypes raised IR-seq and RNA-seq shared-clonotype correlation.

This CDR3 comprises 16 residues. The V gene lost 4 bases and the J gene lost 4 bases, with 17 bases spanning the gap. Germline V gene data show CDR1 as LNHDA and CDR2 as SQIVND (reference sequence). This clonotype was observed at least ten times. What it binds is unknown. Sequenced: a population of CD138-negative cells sorted from bone marrow. This sequence originates from a donor at least 40 years old with multiple myeloma. The rearrangement links TRBV19 to TRBJ1-5; D possibly corresponds to TRBD1 (5 bases). CDR3 nucleotide sequence: TGTGCCAGTAGTACCACGCCGGGACGGAATAATCAGCCCCAGCATTTT. Translated, it gives CASSTTPGRNNQPQHF.